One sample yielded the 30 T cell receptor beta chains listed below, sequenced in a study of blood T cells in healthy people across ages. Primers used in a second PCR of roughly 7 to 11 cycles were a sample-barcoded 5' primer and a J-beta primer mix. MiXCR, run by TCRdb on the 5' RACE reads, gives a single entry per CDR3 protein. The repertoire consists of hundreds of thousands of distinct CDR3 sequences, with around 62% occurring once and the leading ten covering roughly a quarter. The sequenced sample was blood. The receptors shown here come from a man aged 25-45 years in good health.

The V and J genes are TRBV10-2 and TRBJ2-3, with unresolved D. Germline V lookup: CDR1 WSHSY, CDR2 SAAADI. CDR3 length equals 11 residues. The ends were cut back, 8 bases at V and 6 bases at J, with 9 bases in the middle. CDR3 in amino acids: CASAVRDTQYF. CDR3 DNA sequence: TGCGCCAGCGCGGTAAGGGATACGCAGTATTTT.

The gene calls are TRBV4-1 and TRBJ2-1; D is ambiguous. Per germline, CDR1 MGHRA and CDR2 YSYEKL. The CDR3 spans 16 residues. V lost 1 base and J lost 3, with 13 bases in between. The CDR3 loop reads CASSQVDLGFYNEQFF. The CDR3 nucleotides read TGCGCCAGCAGCCAAGTAGACCTAGGGTTCTACAATGAGCAGTTCTTC.

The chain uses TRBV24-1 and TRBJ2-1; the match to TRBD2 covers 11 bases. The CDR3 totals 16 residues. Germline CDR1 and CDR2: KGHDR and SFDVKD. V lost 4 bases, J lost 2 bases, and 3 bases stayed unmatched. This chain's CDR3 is CATSDLLAGAYNEQFF. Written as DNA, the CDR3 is TGTGCCACCAGTGACCTACTAGCGGGGGCCTACAATGAGCAGTTCTTC.

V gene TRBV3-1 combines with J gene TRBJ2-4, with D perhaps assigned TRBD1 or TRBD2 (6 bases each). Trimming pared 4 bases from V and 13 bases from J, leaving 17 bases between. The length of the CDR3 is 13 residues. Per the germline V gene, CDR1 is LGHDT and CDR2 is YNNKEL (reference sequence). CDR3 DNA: TGTGCCAGCAGCCTGGGGGGCGCGGAAGAGCAGTACTTC. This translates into CASSLGGAEEQYF.

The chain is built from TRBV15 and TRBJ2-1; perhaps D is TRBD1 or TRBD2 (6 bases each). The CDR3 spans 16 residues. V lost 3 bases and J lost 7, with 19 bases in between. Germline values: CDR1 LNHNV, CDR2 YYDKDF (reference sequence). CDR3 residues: CATSRDRRGVKNEQFF. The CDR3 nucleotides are TGTGCCACCAGCAGGGATCGGAGGGGGGTTAAAAATGAGCAGTTCTTC.

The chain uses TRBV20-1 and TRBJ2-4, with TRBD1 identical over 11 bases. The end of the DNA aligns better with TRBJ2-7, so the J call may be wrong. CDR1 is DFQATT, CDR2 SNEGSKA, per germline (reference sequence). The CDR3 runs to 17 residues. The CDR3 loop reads CSARDRGQGAGYYEQYF. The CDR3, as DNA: TGCAGTGCTAGAGATAGAGGACAGGGGGCTGGCTATTACGAGCAGTACTTC.

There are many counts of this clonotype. DNA of the CDR3: TGTGCCAGCCGTCGGGCGGGGGCCCTCACAGATACGCAGTATTTT. It codes for CASRRAGALTDTQYF. The chain recombines TRBV2 with TRBJ2-3, with a weak D call TRBD2 (7 bases). This CDR3 contains 15 residues. CDR1 is SNHLY and CDR2 is FYNNEI in the germline V gene. The V end lost 8 bases, the J end lost 2 bases, and 17 bases lay between the germline ends.

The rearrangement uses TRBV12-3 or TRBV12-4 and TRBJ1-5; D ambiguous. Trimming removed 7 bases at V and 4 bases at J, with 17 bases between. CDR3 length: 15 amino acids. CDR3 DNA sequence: TGTGCCAGCAACACGGACGGCCATATTAATCAGCCCCAGCATTTT. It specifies CASNTDGHINQPQHF.

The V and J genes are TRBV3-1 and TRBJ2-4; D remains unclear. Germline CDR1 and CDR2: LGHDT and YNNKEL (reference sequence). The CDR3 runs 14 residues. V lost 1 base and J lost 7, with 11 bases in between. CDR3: CASSQAPEYNIQYF. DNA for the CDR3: TGTGCCAGCAGCCAAGCCCCGGAGTACAACATTCAGTACTTC.

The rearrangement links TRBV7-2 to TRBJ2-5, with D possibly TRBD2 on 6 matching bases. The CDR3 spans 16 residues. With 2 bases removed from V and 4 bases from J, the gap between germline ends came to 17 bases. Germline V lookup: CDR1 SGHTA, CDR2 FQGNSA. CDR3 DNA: TGTGCCAGCAGCTTACTAGCGAGGGGAAGAGTAGAGACCCAGTACTTC. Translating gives CASSLLARGRVETQYF.

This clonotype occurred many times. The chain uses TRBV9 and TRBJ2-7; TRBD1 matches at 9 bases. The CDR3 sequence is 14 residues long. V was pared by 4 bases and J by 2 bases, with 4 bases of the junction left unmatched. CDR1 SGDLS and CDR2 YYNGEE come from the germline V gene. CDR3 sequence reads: CASSPGQGPYEQYF. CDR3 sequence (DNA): TGTGCCAGCAGCCCGGGACAGGGACCCTACGAGCAGTACTTC. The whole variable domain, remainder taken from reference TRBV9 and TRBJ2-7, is DSGVTQTPKHLITATGQRVTLRCSPRSGDLSVYWYQQSLDQGLQFLIQYYNGEERAKGNILERFSAQQFPDLHSELNLSSLELGDSALYFCASSPGQGPYEQYFGPGTRLTVT.

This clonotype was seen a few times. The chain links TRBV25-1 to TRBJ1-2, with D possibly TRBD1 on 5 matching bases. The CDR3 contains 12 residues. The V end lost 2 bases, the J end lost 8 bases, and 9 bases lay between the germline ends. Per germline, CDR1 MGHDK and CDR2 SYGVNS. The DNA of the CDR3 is TGTGCCAGCAGTGAAGGGGGGTGGGGCTACACCTTC. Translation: CASSEGGWGYTF.

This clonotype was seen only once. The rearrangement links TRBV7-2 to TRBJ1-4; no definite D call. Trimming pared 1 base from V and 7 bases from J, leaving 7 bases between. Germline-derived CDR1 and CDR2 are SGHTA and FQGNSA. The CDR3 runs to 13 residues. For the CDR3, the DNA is TGTGCCAGCAGCTTAGGGGTTGGTGAAAAACTGTTTTTT. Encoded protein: CASSLGVGEKLFF. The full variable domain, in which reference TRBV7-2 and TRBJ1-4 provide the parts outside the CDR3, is GAGVSQSPSNKVTEKGKDVELRCDPISGHTALYWYRQSLGQGLEFLIYFQGNSAPDKSGLPSDRFSAERTGGSVSTLTIQRTQQEDSAVYLCASSLGVGEKLFFGSGTQLSVL.

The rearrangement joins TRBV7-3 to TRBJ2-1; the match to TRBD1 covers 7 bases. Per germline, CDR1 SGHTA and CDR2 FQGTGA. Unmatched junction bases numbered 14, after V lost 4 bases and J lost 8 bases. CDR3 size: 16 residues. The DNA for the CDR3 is TGTGCCAGCAGCTCCAGGGGGAAAAGGTTTAGCGATGAGCAGTTCTTC. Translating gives CASSSRGKRFSDEQFF.

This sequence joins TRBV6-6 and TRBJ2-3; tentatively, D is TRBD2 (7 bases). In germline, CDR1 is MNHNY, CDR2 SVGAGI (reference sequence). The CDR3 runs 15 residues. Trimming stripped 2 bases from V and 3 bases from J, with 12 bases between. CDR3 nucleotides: TGTGCCAGCAGTTACCAGGGGCGGGGGACAGATACGCAGTATTTT. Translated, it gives CASSYQGRGTDTQYF.

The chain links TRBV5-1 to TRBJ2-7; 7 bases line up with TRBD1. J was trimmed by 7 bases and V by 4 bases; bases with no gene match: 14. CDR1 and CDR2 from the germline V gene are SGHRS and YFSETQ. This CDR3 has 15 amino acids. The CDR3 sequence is CASSMDGTEYREQYF. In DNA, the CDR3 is TGCGCCAGCAGCATGGACGGGACAGAGTACCGGGAGCAGTACTTC. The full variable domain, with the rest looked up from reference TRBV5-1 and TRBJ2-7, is KAGVTQTPRYLIKTRGQQVTLSCSPISGHRSVSWYQQTPGQGLQFLFEYFSETQRNKGNFPGRFSGRQFSNSRSEMNVSTLELGDSALYLCASSMDGTEYREQYFGPGTRLTVT.

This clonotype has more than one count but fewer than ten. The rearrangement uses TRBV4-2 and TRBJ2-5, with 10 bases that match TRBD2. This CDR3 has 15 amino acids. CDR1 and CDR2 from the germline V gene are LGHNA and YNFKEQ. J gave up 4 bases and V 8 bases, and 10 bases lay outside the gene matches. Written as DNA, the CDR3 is TGTGCCAGCTCCACTAGCGGGGTCTGGGGAGAGACCCAGTACTTC. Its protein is CASSTSGVWGETQYF.

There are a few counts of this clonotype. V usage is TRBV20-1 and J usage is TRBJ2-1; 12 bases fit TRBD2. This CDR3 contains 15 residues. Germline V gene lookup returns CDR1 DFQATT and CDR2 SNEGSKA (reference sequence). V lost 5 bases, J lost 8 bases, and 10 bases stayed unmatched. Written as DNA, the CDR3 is TGCAGTGCTCTACGGACTAGCGGGGCGTCGGATGAGCAGTTCTTC. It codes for CSALRTSGASDEQFF.

The CDR3 nucleotides are TGTGCCAGCAGTGCCGCGCTAGCGGGGGGGACAGATACGCAGTATTTT. It specifies CASSAALAGGTDTQYF. The V and J genes are TRBV6-1 and TRBJ2-3, with 12 positions matching TRBD2. V trimming: 4 bases; J trimming: 3 bases; junction bases outside the gene matches: 5. The germline V gene encodes CDR1 MNHNS and CDR2 SASEGT. The CDR3 is 16 residues long.

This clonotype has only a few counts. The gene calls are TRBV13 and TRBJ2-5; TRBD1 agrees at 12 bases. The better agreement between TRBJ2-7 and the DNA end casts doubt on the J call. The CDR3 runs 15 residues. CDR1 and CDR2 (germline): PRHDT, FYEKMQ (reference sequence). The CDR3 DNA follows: TGTGCCAGCAGCCGAGGGGACAGGGGGCTATACGAGCAGTACTTC. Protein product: CASSRGDRGLYEQYF.

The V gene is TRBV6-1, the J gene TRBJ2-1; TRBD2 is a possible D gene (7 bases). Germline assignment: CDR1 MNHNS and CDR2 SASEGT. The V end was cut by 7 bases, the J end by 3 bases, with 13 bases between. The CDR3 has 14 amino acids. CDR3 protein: CASMGRGLYNEQFF. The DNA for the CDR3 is TGTGCCAGCATGGGGCGGGGGCTCTACAATGAGCAGTTCTTC.

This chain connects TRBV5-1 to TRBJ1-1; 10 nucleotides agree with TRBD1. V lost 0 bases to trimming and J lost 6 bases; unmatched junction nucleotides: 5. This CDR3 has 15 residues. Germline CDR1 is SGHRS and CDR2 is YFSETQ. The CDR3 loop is CASSLDGTGVPEAFF. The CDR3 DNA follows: TGCGCCAGCAGCTTGGATGGGACAGGGGTCCCTGAAGCTTTCTTT.

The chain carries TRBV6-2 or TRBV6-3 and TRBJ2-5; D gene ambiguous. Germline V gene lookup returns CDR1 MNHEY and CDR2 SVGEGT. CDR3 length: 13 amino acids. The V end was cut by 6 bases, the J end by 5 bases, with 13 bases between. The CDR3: CASSRASGETQYF. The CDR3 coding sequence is TGTGCCAGCAGCCGAGCGTCTGGTGAGACCCAGTACTTC.

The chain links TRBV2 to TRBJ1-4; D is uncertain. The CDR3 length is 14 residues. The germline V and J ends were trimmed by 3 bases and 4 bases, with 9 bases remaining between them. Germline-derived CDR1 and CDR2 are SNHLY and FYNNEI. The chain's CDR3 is CASSEGYLNEKLFF. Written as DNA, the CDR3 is TGTGCCAGCAGTGAGGGGTATCTTAATGAAAAACTGTTTTTT.

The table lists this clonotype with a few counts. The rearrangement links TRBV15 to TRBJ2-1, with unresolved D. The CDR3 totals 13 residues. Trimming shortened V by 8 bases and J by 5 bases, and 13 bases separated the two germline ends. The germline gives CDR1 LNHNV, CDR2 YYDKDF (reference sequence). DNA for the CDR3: TGTGCCACCTCGTTTGCGGCGAACAATGAGCAGTTCTTC. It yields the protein CATSFAANNEQFF.

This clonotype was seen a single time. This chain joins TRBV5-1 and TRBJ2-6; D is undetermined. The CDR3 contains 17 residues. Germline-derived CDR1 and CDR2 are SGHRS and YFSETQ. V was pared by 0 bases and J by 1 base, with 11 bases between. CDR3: CASSLGTEASGANVLTF. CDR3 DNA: TGCGCCAGCAGCTTGGGAACAGAGGCTTCTGGGGCCAACGTCCTGACTTTC.

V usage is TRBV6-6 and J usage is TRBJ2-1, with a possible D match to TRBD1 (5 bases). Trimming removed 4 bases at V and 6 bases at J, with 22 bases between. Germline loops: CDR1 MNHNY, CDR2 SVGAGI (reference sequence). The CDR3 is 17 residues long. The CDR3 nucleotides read TGTGCCAGCAGTTGGTCGCGGCGGCAGGGAAGGATCAATGAGCAGTTCTTC. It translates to CASSWSRRQGRINEQFF.

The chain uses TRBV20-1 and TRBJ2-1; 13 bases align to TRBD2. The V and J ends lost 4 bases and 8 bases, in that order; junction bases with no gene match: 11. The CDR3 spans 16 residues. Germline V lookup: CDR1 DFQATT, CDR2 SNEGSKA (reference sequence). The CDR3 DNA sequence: TGCAGTGCTACCCGGACTAGCGGGGGAGTACGGCATGAGCAGTTCTTC. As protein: CSATRTSGGVRHEQFF.

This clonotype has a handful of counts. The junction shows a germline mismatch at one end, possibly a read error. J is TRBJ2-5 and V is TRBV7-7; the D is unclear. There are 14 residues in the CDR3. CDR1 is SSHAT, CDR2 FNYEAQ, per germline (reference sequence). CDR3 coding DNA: TGTGCTAGCAGCGTCAGCTCGTTGGGGGAGACCCAGTACTTC. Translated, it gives CASSVSSLGETQYF. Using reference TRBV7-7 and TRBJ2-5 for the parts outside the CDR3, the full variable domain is GAGVSQSPRYKVTKRGQDVTLRCDPISSHATLYWYQQALGQGPEFLTYFNYEAQPDKSGLPSDRFSAERPEGSISTLTIQRTEQRDSAMYRCASSVSSLGETQYFGPGTRLLVL.

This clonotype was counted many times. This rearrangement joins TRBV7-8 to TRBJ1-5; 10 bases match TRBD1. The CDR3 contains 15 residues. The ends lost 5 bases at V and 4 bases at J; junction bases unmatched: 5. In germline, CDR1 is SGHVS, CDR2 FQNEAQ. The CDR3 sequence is CASSLTGGENQPQHF. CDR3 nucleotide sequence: TGTGCCAGCAGCCTGACAGGGGGCGAAAATCAGCCCCAGCATTTT.